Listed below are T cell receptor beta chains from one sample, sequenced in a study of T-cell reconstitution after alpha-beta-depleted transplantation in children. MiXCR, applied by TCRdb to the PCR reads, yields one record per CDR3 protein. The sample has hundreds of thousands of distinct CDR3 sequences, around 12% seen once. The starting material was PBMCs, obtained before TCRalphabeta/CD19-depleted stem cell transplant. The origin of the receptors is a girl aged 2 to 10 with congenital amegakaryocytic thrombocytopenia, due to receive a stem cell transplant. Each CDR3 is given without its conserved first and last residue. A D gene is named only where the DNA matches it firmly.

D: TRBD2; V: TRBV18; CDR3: ASSPGGALSYEQY
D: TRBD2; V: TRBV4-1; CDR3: ASSQAQRENEQF
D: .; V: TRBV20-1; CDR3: SATAGARRGGGTDTQY
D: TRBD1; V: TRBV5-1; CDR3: ASKIDRGSGELF
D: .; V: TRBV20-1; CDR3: SATGTSSYEQY
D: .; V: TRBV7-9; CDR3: ASSFGEKGTQY
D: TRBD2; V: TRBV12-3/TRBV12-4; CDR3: ASWEGLAYNEQF
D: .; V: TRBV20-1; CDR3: SASPTAAFEQY
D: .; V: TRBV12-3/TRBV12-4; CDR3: ASSSRPVAGANVLT
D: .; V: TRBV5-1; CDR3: ASRHSGRNTEAF
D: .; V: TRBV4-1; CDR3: ASSQWGYEQY
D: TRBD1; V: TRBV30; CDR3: AWRRTGETEAF
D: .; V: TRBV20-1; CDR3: SGGGPNEQF
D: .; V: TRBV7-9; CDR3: ASSLVEAGSSYGYT
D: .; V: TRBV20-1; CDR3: SARALGNGNEQF
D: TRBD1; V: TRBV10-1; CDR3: ASSPIGQVYEQY
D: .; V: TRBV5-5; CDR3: ASSLDWANPYEQY
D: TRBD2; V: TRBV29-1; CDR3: SARLANNEQS
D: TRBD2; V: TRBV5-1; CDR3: ASSPWAPGLAGAYNEQF
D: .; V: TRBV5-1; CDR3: ASSLVTVNTGELF
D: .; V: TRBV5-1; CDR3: ASRAVSSGANVLT
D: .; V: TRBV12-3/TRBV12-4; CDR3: ASSFGVNEQY
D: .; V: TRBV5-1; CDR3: ASTEGGSSTGELF
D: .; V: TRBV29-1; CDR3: SVGSQGGFSTNEKLF
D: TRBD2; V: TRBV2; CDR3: ASTPIGLAFEQF
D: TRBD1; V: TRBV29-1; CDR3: SGDRGDRNNEQF
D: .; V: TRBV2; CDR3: ASNAGRQETQY
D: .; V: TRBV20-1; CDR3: SARAGLYYEQY
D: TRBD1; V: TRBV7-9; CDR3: ASSNRGEKLF